This TCR beta chain was obtained from a study of regulatory T cells in long-lasting Graves disease. This clonotype was detected ten times or more. Time point meaning: newly diagnosed GD, antithyroid drugs for less than 3 months. Extracted RNA from PBMCs served as the source of the TCR library. The CDR3 runs 14 residues. CDR1 and CDR2 from the germline V gene are SNHLY and FYNNEI. The V segment lost 7 bases and the J segment 5 bases; nucleotides outside the gene matches: 8. CDR3 regions were amplified by Arm-PCR using iRepertoire HTBI primers to build TCR beta libraries. From the multiplex PCR reads, TCRdb called clonotypes with MiXCR, one entry per CDR3 protein. Of a few hundred thousand distinct CDR3 sequences in the sample, approximately 15% were seen once. This sample was also put to use in a study of T cells in Graves' hyperthyroidism and ophthalmopathy.

Sequenced here: peripheral blood mononuclear cells (PBMCs), sampled at new diagnosis, from a patient treated with antithyroid drugs. The chain carries TRBV2 and TRBJ2-5, with 9 bases lining up with TRBD2. This TCR came from a woman between 45 and 65 years old with Graves disease. The CDR3 here is CASTYSGSGETQYF. The DNA of the CDR3 is TGTGCCAGCACCTATAGCGGGAGCGGGGAGACCCAGTACTTC. Drawing the rest from reference TRBV2 and TRBJ2-5, the complete variable domain is EPEVTQTPSHQVTQMGQEVILRCVPISNHLYFYWYRQILGQKVEFLVSFYNNEISEKSEIFDDQFSVERPDGSNFTLKIRSTKLEDSAMYFCASTYSGSGETQYFGPGTRLLVL.